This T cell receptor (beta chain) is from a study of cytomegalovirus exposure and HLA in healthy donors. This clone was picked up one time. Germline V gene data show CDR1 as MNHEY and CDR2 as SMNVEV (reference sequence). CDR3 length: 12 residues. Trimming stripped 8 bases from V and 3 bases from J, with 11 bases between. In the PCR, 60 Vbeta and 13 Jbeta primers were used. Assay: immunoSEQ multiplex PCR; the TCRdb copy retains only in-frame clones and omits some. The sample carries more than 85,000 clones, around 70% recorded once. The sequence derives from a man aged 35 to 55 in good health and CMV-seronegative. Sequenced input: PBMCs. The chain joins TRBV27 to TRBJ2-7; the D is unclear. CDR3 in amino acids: CASHDWNYEQYF. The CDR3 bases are TGTGCCAGCCACGACTGGAACTACGAGCAGTACTTC.